These 4 T cell receptor beta chains originate from one sample sequenced in a study of blood T cell repertoires in COVID-19 (dated by TCRdb to 2020 to 2021). Libraries were made using the immunoSEQ multiplex PCR assay. This immuneACCESS table, as held by TCRdb, lists in-frame sequences with V and J called but not all clones. Of the missing ones, under half trace to an unresolved V gene in checked studies; the others have no known cause. Within this sample are roughly 140,000 clones, with 84% of them counted one time only. The top ten constitute about 7% of the sample. The source material was peripheral blood. All receptors derive from a woman aged 45-65 years in a cohort sampled during active or convalescent COVID-19.

The rearrangement uses TRBV4-3 and TRBJ2-1, with 12 positions matching TRBD2. The CDR3 totals 14 residues. Germline loops: CDR1 LGHNA, CDR2 YSLEER. V dropped 0 bases and J dropped 16; count of bases not matched to a gene: 7. The CDR3 reads CASSQDPSGGALFF. In DNA, the CDR3 is TGCGCCAGCAGCCAAGACCCTAGCGGGGGGGCCTTATTCTTC.

The V and J genes are TRBV24-1 and TRBJ1-5, with no clear D. Between the trimmed V and J ends, which lost 5 bases and 9 bases, there was a span of 10 bases. Germline lookup yields CDR1 KGHDR and CDR2 SFDVKD. This CDR3 has 12 residues. CDR3 protein: CATSALSGPQHF. In DNA form, the CDR3 reads TGTGCCACCAGTGCCTTGTCGGGGCCCCAGCATTTT.

J is TRBJ2-4 and V is TRBV4-2; D uncertain. V lost 4 bases and J 3 bases, leaving 10 bases between the germline ends. This CDR3 is 14 amino acids long. CDR1 and CDR2 (germline): LGHNA, YNFKEQ. CDR3 sequence (DNA): TGTGCCAGCAGCCGGAGATATGGCAAAAACATTCAGTACTTC. Its translation: CASSRRYGKNIQYF.

This rearrangement joins TRBV5-1 to TRBJ2-2; the D gene is possibly TRBD2 (5 bases). V lost 5 bases, J lost 6 bases, and 17 bases lay in between. The CDR3 has 15 residues. Germline loops: CDR1 SGHRS, CDR2 YFSETQ. The CDR3 DNA follows: TGCGCCAGCAGATCAGGACTGGAGTGGTCCGGGGAGCTGTTTTTT. It yields the protein CASRSGLEWSGELFF.